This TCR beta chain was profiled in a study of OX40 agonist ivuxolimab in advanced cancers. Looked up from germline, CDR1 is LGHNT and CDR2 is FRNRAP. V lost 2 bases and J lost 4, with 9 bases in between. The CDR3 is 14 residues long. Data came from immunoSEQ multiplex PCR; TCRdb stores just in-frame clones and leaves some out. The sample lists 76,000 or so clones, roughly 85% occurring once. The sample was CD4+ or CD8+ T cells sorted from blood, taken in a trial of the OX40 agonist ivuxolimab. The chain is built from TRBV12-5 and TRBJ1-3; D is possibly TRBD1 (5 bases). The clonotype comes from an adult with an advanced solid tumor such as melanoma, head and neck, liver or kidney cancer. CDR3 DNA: TGTGCTAGTGGTTTGTCCGGGACGGGAAACACCATATATTTT. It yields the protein CASGLSGTGNTIYF.